The clone carrying this TCR beta chain showed up just a few times. What it binds is unknown. A single record per CDR3 protein comes from TCRdb applying MiXCR to the reads. The repertoire includes more than 400,000 distinct CDR3 sequences, more than 25% of them detected once, and less than 15% sits in the top ten. V shed 4 bases and J 9 bases; nucleotides not matched to a gene: 7. This CDR3 has 13 amino acids. Germline CDR1 SGHNT, CDR2 YENEEA. The sample originates from a study of T cell repertoires in cytomegalovirus infection. Broader study findings: The ex vivo response was dominated by HLA-C-restricted CMV-specific TCR beta clonotypes.

The sequenced sample consisted of PBMCs. This chain connects TRBV11-3 to TRBJ2-3, with 7 nucleotides matching TRBD2. This clonotype was sampled from a human donor in good health (CMV status not recorded). Some clones in this sample may be carry-over from other donors' samples. DNA for the CDR3: TGTGCCAGCAGCTATACTAGCGCACAAACGCAGTATTTT. Translated, it gives CASSYTSAQTQYF.